Each of the 24 T cell receptor beta chains below was sequenced from the same sample in a study of shared clonotypes between healthy human individuals. Terminally differentiated effector memory CD45RA+ cells were left out of the naive CD8 fraction, which was CD45RO-negative and positively selected for CCR7. Here immunoSEQ multiplex PCR was the method, and the copy in TCRdb shows in-frame clones only, minus some. The repertoire holds about 2 million clones, with approximately 94% as singletons. The sequencing sample was made of naive CD8+ T cells sorted from blood. The receptors stem from a man between 18 and 35 years old in good health.

The chain couples TRBV27 to TRBJ2-7, with D tentatively TRBD1 (6 bases). CDR1 and CDR2 from the germline V gene are MNHEY and SMNVEV (reference sequence). Trimming removed 4 bases from V and 1 base from J, with 17 bases in between. The length of the CDR3 is 16 residues. The CDR3 here is CASSSGAGAGSYEQYF. The CDR3 DNA reads as TGTGCCAGCAGTTCAGGGGCAGGGGCCGGATCCTACGAGCAGTACTTC.

The chain is built from TRBV7-8 and TRBJ1-1, with 8 positions matching TRBD1. Per germline, CDR1 SGHVS and CDR2 FQNEAQ. V shed 5 bases, J shed 3 bases, and the junction held 20 bases outside the gene matches. This CDR3 is built from 19 residues. The CDR3 here is CASSAETTGASLMDTEAFF. The CDR3 DNA reads TGTGCCAGCAGCGCAGAAACGACAGGGGCCTCCTTAATGGACACTGAAGCTTTCTTT. Based on the CDR3 plus reference TRBV7-8 and TRBJ1-1, the full variable domain is GAGVSQSPRYKVAKRGQDVALRCDPISGHVSLFWYQQALGQGPEFLTYFQNEAQLDKSGLPSDRFFAERPEGSVSTLKIQRTQQEDSAVYLCASSAETTGASLMDTEAFFGQGTRLTVV.

The chain recombines TRBV5-6 with TRBJ1-1; 8 nucleotides line up with TRBD1. The junction had 8 bases not matched to a gene; V was cut back by 5 bases and J by 5 bases. Germline V gene lookup returns CDR1 SGHDT and CDR2 YYEEEE. The CDR3 extends over 14 amino acids. CDR3 region: CASRSGQGFTEAFF. The CDR3 DNA is TGTGCCAGCAGATCCGGACAGGGTTTTACTGAAGCTTTCTTT.

The J gene is TRBJ2-7, the V gene TRBV11-3, with TRBD2 matching 7 bases. J gave up 4 bases and V 2 bases, and 8 bases lay outside the gene matches. The CDR3 is 15 residues long. Germline V gene data show CDR1 as SGHNT and CDR2 as YENEEA. The CDR3 loop reads CASSLPVGGEYEQYF. In DNA form, the CDR3 reads TGTGCCAGCAGCTTACCGGTGGGAGGGGAGTACGAGCAGTACTTC. Full variable domain (missing parts from reference TRBV11-3 and TRBJ2-7): EAGVVQSPRYKIIEKKQPVAFWCNPISGHNTLYWYLQNLGQGPELLIRYENEEAVDDSQLPKDRFSAERLKGVDSTLKIQPAELGDSAVYLCASSLPVGGEYEQYFGPGTRLTVT.

The chain has TRBV19 and TRBJ2-7; D not certain. Trimming took off 1 base at V and 3 bases at J, with 7 bases between the two ends. The CDR3 has 13 residues. Per germline, CDR1 LNHDA and CDR2 SQIVND (reference sequence). This chain's CDR3 is CASSIGTFYEQYF. In DNA, the CDR3 is TGTGCCAGTAGTATAGGGACCTTCTACGAGCAGTACTTC.

CDR3 DNA sequence: TGTGCCAGCAGCTTAAGTCTAGCGGGAGTGGTTCAAGAGACCCAGTACTTC. Protein sequence: CASSLSLAGVVQETQYF. This chain links TRBV7-8 with TRBJ2-5, with TRBD2 matching over 10 bases. Germline loops: CDR1 SGHVS, CDR2 FQNEAQ. The trim removed 2 bases at V and 2 bases at J, leaving 8 bases unmatched. The CDR3 covers 17 residues.

The chain combines TRBV6-1 with TRBJ2-7, with 7 bases identical to TRBD2. The junction had 12 bases not matched to a gene; V was cut back by 2 bases and J by 2 bases. CDR3 length equals 17 residues. The germline CDR1 and CDR2 sequences are MNHNS and SASEGT. This CDR3 is CASSELGGAGLPYEQYF. The CDR3 DNA reads TGTGCCAGCAGTGAACTTGGGGGAGCGGGGTTACCCTACGAGCAGTACTTC.

The gene calls are TRBV5-6 and TRBJ1-6, with TRBD1 matching over 8 bases. Germline trimming cut 3 bases from V and 10 bases from J; bases unmatched to any gene: 6. This CDR3 comprises 14 residues. The germline V gene has CDR1 SGHDT and CDR2 YYEEEE. CDR3 nucleotides: TGTGCCAGCAGCTGGGGACAGGCGGAGTCACCCCTCCACTTT. This encodes CASSWGQAESPLHF.

The gene calls are TRBV27 and TRBJ1-5; TRBD1 is a possible D gene (5 bases). CDR1 is MNHEY and CDR2 is SMNVEV in the germline V gene (reference sequence). The V and J ends lost 6 bases and 2 bases respectively, with 14 bases between them. CDR3 size: 15 residues. The CDR3 here is CASRPQGWGNQPQHF. CDR3 nucleotide sequence: TGTGCCAGCAGGCCTCAGGGTTGGGGCAATCAGCCCCAGCATTTT.

The rearrangement uses TRBV13 and TRBJ2-5, with 9 bases lining up with TRBD2. The J segment lost 3 bases and the V segment lost 3 bases, leaving 2 bases of the junction unmatched. This CDR3 is built from 14 residues. Germline CDR1 PRHDT, CDR2 FYEKMQ (reference sequence). CDR3 amino acids: CASSLGGREETQYF. The CDR3 DNA sequence: TGTGCCAGCAGCTTGGGCGGGAGGGAAGAGACCCAGTACTTC.

Remarks on this clone: The identical CDR3 is also encoded by other nucleotide sequences in the sample. The gene calls are TRBV4-1 and TRBJ1-6; tentative D call: TRBD1 (6 bases). Germline lookup yields CDR1 MGHRA and CDR2 YSYEKL. Deletions cut 4 bases from V and 0 bases from J, with 7 bases between. The CDR3 sequence is 15 residues long. CDR3 in DNA: TGCGCCAGCAGCCTGGACAGCTCCTATAATTCACCCCTCCACTTT. Protein product: CASSLDSSYNSPLHF.

This chain joins TRBV6-5 and TRBJ2-2; unclear D gene. This CDR3 spans 14 amino acids. Between the trimmed V and J ends, which lost 0 bases and 5 bases, there was a span of 7 bases. CDR1 is MNHEY and CDR2 is SVGAGI in the germline V gene. The CDR3 sequence is CASSYSYQTGELFF. DNA for the CDR3: TGTGCCAGCAGTTACTCCTATCAGACCGGGGAGCTGTTTTTT.

The table lists this clone with a few counts. This chain joins TRBV10-2 and TRBJ1-4; no firm D call. Germline values: CDR1 WSHSY, CDR2 SAAADI. V was trimmed by 0 bases and J by 12 bases, leaving 17 bases between them. The CDR3 loop spans 15 amino acids. The CDR3 coding sequence is TGCGCCAGCAGTGAGTCCGTCAGTTCGCGCGGAGAACTGTTTTTT. It is translated as CASSESVSSRGELFF.

The rearrangement uses TRBV2 and TRBJ1-5; D possibly corresponds to TRBD1 (6 bases). The CDR3 is 17 residues long. The V end lost 7 bases, the J end lost 3 bases, and 22 bases lay between the germline ends. The germline V gene has CDR1 SNHLY and CDR2 FYNNEI. CDR3 loop: CASNPGGGPLDNQPQHF. In nucleotides, the CDR3 is TGTGCCAGCAACCCCGGGGGGGGGCCCTTAGACAATCAGCCCCAGCATTTT.

The chain carries TRBV5-6 and TRBJ2-5; TRBD2 matches 8 bases. V trimming: 0 bases; J trimming: 4 bases; junction bases outside the gene matches: 5. The CDR3 is made up of 15 amino acids. Per the germline V gene, CDR1 is SGHDT and CDR2 is YYEEEE. For the CDR3, the DNA is TGTGCCAGCAGCTTGGAATTAGCGGGACCAGAGACCCAGTACTTC. This gives the protein CASSLELAGPETQYF.

V usage is TRBV15 and J usage is TRBJ2-1; D possibly corresponds to TRBD1 (5 bases). Trimming took off 0 bases at V and 5 bases at J, with 11 bases between the two ends. Per germline, CDR1 LNHNV and CDR2 YYDKDF (reference sequence). This CDR3 is 15 amino acids long. CDR3 coding DNA: TGTGCCACCAGCAGAGATCGGCAGGGAAACAATGAGCAGTTCTTC. Residues: CATSRDRQGNNEQFF. The full variable domain, completed using reference TRBV15 and TRBJ2-1, is DAMVIQNPRYQVTQFGKPVTLSCSQTLNHNVMYWYQQKSSQAPKLLFHYYDKDFNNEADTPDNFQSRRPNTSFCFLDIRSPGLGDTAMYLCATSRDRQGNNEQFFGPGTRLTVL.

The gene calls are TRBV5-6 and TRBJ1-1; the D is unclear. The CDR3 has 14 amino acids. V was cut by 4 bases and J by 1 base, with 11 bases left in between. Per the germline V gene, CDR1 is SGHDT and CDR2 is YYEEEE. In DNA form, the CDR3 reads TGTGCCAGCAGCGCAAGCAGACCGAACACTGAAGCTTTCTTT. Protein product: CASSASRPNTEAFF.

V gene TRBV7-6 combines with J gene TRBJ2-3, with TRBD2 matching over 9 bases. The CDR3 is made up of 15 amino acids. Trimming at V came to 0 bases and at J to 4 bases, leaving 2 bases not matched to a gene. The germline CDR1 and CDR2 sequences are SGHVS and FNYEAQ. The CDR3 nucleotides read TGTGCCAGCAGCTTAGCTAGCGGGGGAGCAGATACGCAGTATTTT. Amino acid sequence: CASSLASGGADTQYF.

Turning to this clone: Other DNA sequences from this sample encode an identical CDR3 as well. DNA for the CDR3: TGTGCCAGTAGTATTGGACAGGGAGCAGATACGCAGTATTTT. Its protein product is CASSIGQGADTQYF. V usage is TRBV19 and J usage is TRBJ2-3, with 8 bases that match TRBD1. The CDR3 is 14 residues long. Germline trimming cut 3 bases from V and 4 bases from J; bases unmatched to any gene: 3. The germline V gene encodes CDR1 LNHDA and CDR2 SQIVND (reference sequence).

For this clone: This CDR3 is also generated by other DNA sequences in the sample. This chain uses TRBV7-8 with TRBJ2-7, with 8 bases that match TRBD1. The CDR3 spans 14 residues. The germline V gene has CDR1 SGHVS and CDR2 FQNEAQ. J gave up 1 base and V 1 base, and 0 bases lay outside the gene matches. For the CDR3, the DNA is TGTGCCAGCAGCTTAGGGACAGGGTCCTACGAGCAGTACTTC. It is translated as CASSLGTGSYEQYF.

V and J are TRBV27 and TRBJ1-1; tentatively, D is TRBD1 (5 bases). CDR1 MNHEY and CDR2 SMNVEV come from the germline V gene (reference sequence). V lost 5 bases and J lost 0, with 16 bases in between. The CDR3 sequence is 16 residues long. The CDR3 DNA reads as TGTGCCAGCAGTCCGTTCCCGGGGGAGATGAACACTGAAGCTTTCTTT. The encoded protein is CASSPFPGEMNTEAFF.

The genes are TRBV7-6 and TRBJ2-2; D is perhaps TRBD2 (5 bases). This CDR3 has 17 residues. V was clipped by 1 base and J by 2 bases, with 14 bases between them. CDR1 is SGHVS, CDR2 FNYEAQ, per germline. CDR3 nucleotide sequence: TGTGCCAGCAGCTTAGACGGTCCTAGCCCTAACACCGGGGAGCTGTTTTTT. Protein sequence: CASSLDGPSPNTGELFF.

A single count supports this clone. The chain uses TRBV5-4 and TRBJ1-2; TRBD1 is a possible D gene (6 bases). V dropped 4 bases and J dropped 11 bases, with 15 bases sitting between them. This CDR3 spans 12 amino acids. The V gene's germline CDR1 is SGHNT and CDR2 YYREEE (reference sequence). CDR3 residues: CASSPRTDSYTF. The DNA for the CDR3 is TGTGCCAGCAGCCCCCGGACAGACTCTTACACCTTC.

Note on this clone: This specimen includes other DNA sequences encoding the same CDR3. This sequence joins TRBV4-1 and TRBJ2-3; D is uncertain. V was shortened by 1 base and J by 2 bases, with 7 bases between the two germline ends. Germline CDR1 is MGHRA and CDR2 is YSYEKL. This CDR3 spans 14 amino acids. The CDR3 loop is CASSQVGNTDTQYF. In DNA form, the CDR3 reads TGCGCCAGCAGCCAAGTTGGCAACACAGATACGCAGTATTTT.